This TCR beta chain was found in a study of shared clonotypes between healthy human individuals. Study results and caveats: Sharing across four donors was highest in naive CD4 (approximately 5%) and lowest in memory CD8 (about 0.4%).

In the case of this clone: Its antigen is as yet unknown.

Splitting of each subset's genomic DNA was done evenly across several immunoSEQ plates. TCRdb's copy holds only in-frame clones and misses some; the assay was immunoSEQ multiplex PCR. The sample consists of about 2.3 million clones, 85% to 95% of them appearing once. This receptor was obtained from a man between 18 and 35 years old in good health. Some clones in this sample may be carry-over from other donors' samples. The sequenced sample was naive CD4+ T cells from PBMCs. The subset was: CD45RA+ positively selected.

The CDR3 sequence is CASSLGAGGRTDTQYF. The CDR3 DNA sequence: TGTGCCAGCAGCTTGGGGGCGGGGGGCCGCACAGATACGCAGTATTTT. The chain carries TRBV11-3 and TRBJ2-3; 8 bases fit TRBD2. J lost 1 base, V lost 3 bases, and 6 bases had no gene match. The CDR3 extends over 16 amino acids. Per germline, CDR1 SGHNT and CDR2 YENEEA.